Listed below are T cell receptor beta chains from one sample, sequenced in a study of blood T cells in healthy people across ages. A single record per CDR3 protein comes from TCRdb applying MiXCR to the 5' RACE reads. The sample lists hundreds of thousands of distinct CDR3 sequences; over 40% were seen once. The sample comprised blood. The receptors shown here come from a woman aged 80 or older in good health. CDR3s include the opening cysteine and the closing phenylalanine or tryptophan. Each record gives: J gene, clone size, V gene, D gene, CDR3 DNA, CDR3 protein. D genes are given only for firm matches. A clone size is listed for some rows: how often the clone was seen (once, few, many), or a class if it is expanded.

j_gene: TRBJ2-7
abundance: -
v_gene: TRBV5-1
d_gene: TRBD2
CDR3nt: TGCGCCAGCAGCCTACAACCCCCCAGCGGGAGGGCTTACGAGCAGTACTTC
CDR3aa: CASSLQPPSGRAYEQYF

j_gene: TRBJ1-5
abundance: -
v_gene: TRBV2
d_gene: -
CDR3nt: TGTGCCAGCAGTGGAGCGCTCCGGGCGGCTCAGCCCCAGCATTTT
CDR3aa: CASSGALRAAQPQHF

j_gene: TRBJ2-2
abundance: -
v_gene: TRBV27
d_gene: -
CDR3nt: TGTGCCAGCAGTCCAGTCTCGGGGTTCACCGGGGAGCTGTTTTTT
CDR3aa: CASSPVSGFTGELFF

j_gene: TRBJ2-3
abundance: many
v_gene: TRBV7-2
d_gene: -
CDR3nt: TGTGCCAGCAGTAGTTGGGACCAGAATACGCAGTATTTT
CDR3aa: CASSSWDQNTQYF

j_gene: TRBJ2-4
abundance: many
v_gene: TRBV7-9
d_gene: TRBD1
CDR3nt: TGTGCCAGCAGCCTTGGAACAGGGGGTCAAGACATTCAGTACTTC
CDR3aa: CASSLGTGGQDIQYF

j_gene: TRBJ2-3
abundance: -
v_gene: TRBV4-2
d_gene: -
CDR3nt: TGTGCCACCCAGCCAAATCTGGGCGGCGGGACCACAGATACGCAGTATTTT
CDR3aa: CATQPNLGGGTTDTQYF

j_gene: TRBJ2-5
abundance: once
v_gene: TRBV4-1
d_gene: TRBD1
CDR3nt: TGCGCCAGCAGCCAAGAACGGACAGGGACGGAGTACTTC
CDR3aa: CASSQERTGTEYF

j_gene: TRBJ1-2
abundance: -
v_gene: TRBV29-1
d_gene: -
CDR3nt: TGCAGCGTTGAATTGAGCGGGGGCGAAGGCTATGGCTACACCTTC
CDR3aa: CSVELSGGEGYGYTF

j_gene: TRBJ1-6
abundance: -
v_gene: TRBV5-1
d_gene: TRBD1
CDR3nt: TGCGCCAGCAGCTTCGGACAGGTCTATAATTCACCCCTCCACTTT
CDR3aa: CASSFGQVYNSPLHF

j_gene: TRBJ1-5
abundance: -
v_gene: TRBV5-1
d_gene: -
CDR3nt: TGCGCCAGCAGCTTGGGAGACAATTCCAATCAGCCCCAGCATTTT
CDR3aa: CASSLGDNSNQPQHF

j_gene: TRBJ1-1
abundance: few
v_gene: TRBV7-2
d_gene: -
CDR3nt: TGTGCCAGCAGCATCGGGGGGGGTACCATGAACACTGAAGCTTTCTTT
CDR3aa: CASSIGGGTMNTEAFF

j_gene: TRBJ2-1
abundance: few
v_gene: TRBV28
d_gene: -
CDR3nt: TGTGCCAGCAGTGCCCTGCCGGGGTTCGCCTACAATGAGCAGTTCTTC
CDR3aa: CASSALPGFAYNEQFF

j_gene: TRBJ2-7
abundance: many
v_gene: TRBV2
d_gene: -
CDR3nt: TGTGCCAGCAGTGAAGAGGGTGGAATCGGCGAGCAGTACTTC
CDR3aa: CASSEEGGIGEQYF

j_gene: TRBJ2-7
abundance: -
v_gene: TRBV7-7
d_gene: -
CDR3nt: TGTGCCAGCAGCGCCACCGGGAATTCCTACGAGCAGTACTTC
CDR3aa: CASSATGNSYEQYF

j_gene: TRBJ2-1
abundance: -
v_gene: TRBV29-1
d_gene: -
CDR3nt: TGCAGCGTGGACCGGGGTAGAACCTACAATGAGCAGTTCTTC
CDR3aa: CSVDRGRTYNEQFF

j_gene: TRBJ2-3
abundance: -
v_gene: TRBV3-1
d_gene: TRBD2
CDR3nt: TGTGCCAGCCGGCTAGCGGGCGACCCCGCGGATACGCAGTATTTT
CDR3aa: CASRLAGDPADTQYF

j_gene: TRBJ1-2
abundance: once
v_gene: TRBV5-6
d_gene: -
CDR3nt: TGTGCCAGCAGCTTCTACCAGGGAGACTATGGCTACACCTTC
CDR3aa: CASSFYQGDYGYTF

j_gene: TRBJ1-2
abundance: -
v_gene: TRBV5-1
d_gene: TRBD1
CDR3nt: TGCGCCAGCAGCGGGTTTGAGGGGACAGATGGCTACACCTTC
CDR3aa: CASSGFEGTDGYTF

j_gene: TRBJ2-3
abundance: many
v_gene: TRBV29-1
d_gene: TRBD1
CDR3nt: TGCAGCGCCGAACGGGACAGGGGGATGCGTGGTTTTGCAGATACGCAGTATTTT
CDR3aa: CSAERDRGMRGFADTQYF

j_gene: TRBJ2-5
abundance: -
v_gene: TRBV4-1
d_gene: -
CDR3nt: TGCTCCAGCAGCCAGGATGGTTCTGGGGAGACCCAGTACTTC
CDR3aa: CSSSQDGSGETQYF

j_gene: TRBJ2-7
abundance: many
v_gene: TRBV5-1
d_gene: -
CDR3nt: TGCGCCAGCAGCGTTCTCCAGGGCTACGAGCAGTACTTC
CDR3aa: CASSVLQGYEQYF

j_gene: TRBJ2-2
abundance: -
v_gene: TRBV6-2/TRBV6-3
d_gene: -
CDR3nt: TGTGCCAGCGGCCGGGTAGGCGCCGGGGAGCTGTTTTTT
CDR3aa: CASGRVGAGELFF

j_gene: TRBJ1-6
abundance: -
v_gene: TRBV7-2
d_gene: TRBD1
CDR3nt: TGTGCCAGCAGCTTAGTTTTAATTGGACAGGGGCTTTCATTTAATTCACCCCTCCACTTT
CDR3aa: CASSLVLIGQGLSFNSPLHF

j_gene: TRBJ2-1
abundance: -
v_gene: TRBV6-2/TRBV6-3
d_gene: TRBD1
CDR3nt: TGTGCCAGCAGTCAGGACAGGCCGCTCTACAATGAGCAGTTCTTC
CDR3aa: CASSQDRPLYNEQFF

j_gene: TRBJ2-1
abundance: -
v_gene: TRBV10-3
d_gene: -
CDR3nt: TGTGCCACCAGTGGCGGACAGACCCAATTCTACAATGAGCAGTTCTTC
CDR3aa: CATSGGQTQFYNEQFF

j_gene: TRBJ2-3
abundance: many
v_gene: TRBV5-1
d_gene: -
CDR3nt: TGCGCCAGCAGCTTGGCCCAGGCCGCAGATACGCAGTATTTT
CDR3aa: CASSLAQAADTQYF

j_gene: TRBJ2-3
abundance: -
v_gene: TRBV7-9
d_gene: -
CDR3nt: TGTGCCAGCAGCGAGGGAAACGGCGCAGATACGCAGTATTTT
CDR3aa: CASSEGNGADTQYF

j_gene: TRBJ1-4
abundance: -
v_gene: TRBV4-2
d_gene: -
CDR3nt: TGTGCCAGCAGCCAAGAGGGGGGGGGCCAGGGTAATGAAAAACTGTTTTTT
CDR3aa: CASSQEGGGQGNEKLFF

j_gene: TRBJ2-5
abundance: -
v_gene: TRBV3-1
d_gene: TRBD2
CDR3nt: TGTGCCAGTAGCCAAGGGACTAGCGGGGGAAATGAGCAGTACTTC
CDR3aa: CASSQGTSGGNEQYF

j_gene: TRBJ2-1
abundance: many
v_gene: TRBV12-5
d_gene: -
CDR3nt: TGTGCTAGTGGGGCCTCTAGAGGGTCCTACAATGAGCAGTTCTTC
CDR3aa: CASGASRGSYNEQFF

j_gene: TRBJ1-5
abundance: -
v_gene: TRBV12-3/TRBV12-4
d_gene: TRBD1
CDR3nt: TGTGCCAGCAGACCCGACAGGGTGGGCAATCAGCCCCAGCATTTT
CDR3aa: CASRPDRVGNQPQHF

j_gene: TRBJ1-5
abundance: -
v_gene: TRBV15
d_gene: -
CDR3nt: TGTGCCACCAGCTTGAGCAACAGGGTCAATCAGCCCCAGCATTTT
CDR3aa: CATSLSNRVNQPQHF

j_gene: TRBJ1-1
abundance: -
v_gene: TRBV12-3/TRBV12-4
d_gene: -
CDR3nt: TGTGCCAGCGGGGGGGGGTTCACTGAAGCTTTCTTT
CDR3aa: CASGGGFTEAFF

j_gene: TRBJ1-5
abundance: many
v_gene: TRBV6-6
d_gene: -
CDR3nt: TGTGCCAGCAGTTACGCGGATCGGCAGCCCCAGCATTTT
CDR3aa: CASSYADRQPQHF

j_gene: TRBJ2-7
abundance: -
v_gene: TRBV29-1
d_gene: -
CDR3nt: TGCAGCGTTGGGGATGGGTACGAGCAGTACTTC
CDR3aa: CSVGDGYEQYF

j_gene: TRBJ2-1
abundance: -
v_gene: TRBV7-2
d_gene: TRBD2
CDR3nt: TGTGCCAGCAGGGAGGCGGGGGTCTCCTACAATGAGCAGTTCTTC
CDR3aa: CASREAGVSYNEQFF

j_gene: TRBJ1-5
abundance: -
v_gene: TRBV5-1
d_gene: TRBD1
CDR3nt: TGCGCCAGCAGCCTGACACAGGGGATCGGTCAGCCCCAGCATTTT
CDR3aa: CASSLTQGIGQPQHF

j_gene: TRBJ1-2
abundance: -
v_gene: TRBV12-3/TRBV12-4
d_gene: -
CDR3nt: TGTGCCAGCTCCCTATTGGGAGGGGGTGGCTACACCTTC
CDR3aa: CASSLLGGGGYTF

j_gene: TRBJ2-4
abundance: -
v_gene: TRBV20-1
d_gene: -
CDR3nt: TGCAGTGCTAGAGATCCCCTAGCAGGGTTAGCCAAAAACATTCAGTACTTC
CDR3aa: CSARDPLAGLAKNIQYF

j_gene: TRBJ1-2
abundance: -
v_gene: TRBV7-9
d_gene: -
CDR3nt: TGTGCCAGCAGCCAACCCCTCAACTATGGCTACACCTTC
CDR3aa: CASSQPLNYGYTF

j_gene: TRBJ2-2
abundance: -
v_gene: TRBV28
d_gene: -
CDR3nt: TGTGCCAGCAAAGGACGGGGGTCCGGGGAGCTGTTTTTT
CDR3aa: CASKGRGSGELFF

j_gene: TRBJ1-6
abundance: few
v_gene: TRBV28
d_gene: -
CDR3nt: TGTGCCAGCAGTTTCTTGCAGGGAGTAAACTCACCCCTCCACTTT
CDR3aa: CASSFLQGVNSPLHF

j_gene: TRBJ2-1
abundance: -
v_gene: TRBV5-1
d_gene: TRBD1
CDR3nt: TGCGCCAGCAGCTTGGGGACAGGGGGCAGCCCCTACAATGAGCAGTTCTTC
CDR3aa: CASSLGTGGSPYNEQFF

j_gene: TRBJ2-7
abundance: few
v_gene: TRBV5-1
d_gene: -
CDR3nt: TGCGCCAGCAGTGTGTCAGGTACCTACGAGCAGTACTTC
CDR3aa: CASSVSGTYEQYF